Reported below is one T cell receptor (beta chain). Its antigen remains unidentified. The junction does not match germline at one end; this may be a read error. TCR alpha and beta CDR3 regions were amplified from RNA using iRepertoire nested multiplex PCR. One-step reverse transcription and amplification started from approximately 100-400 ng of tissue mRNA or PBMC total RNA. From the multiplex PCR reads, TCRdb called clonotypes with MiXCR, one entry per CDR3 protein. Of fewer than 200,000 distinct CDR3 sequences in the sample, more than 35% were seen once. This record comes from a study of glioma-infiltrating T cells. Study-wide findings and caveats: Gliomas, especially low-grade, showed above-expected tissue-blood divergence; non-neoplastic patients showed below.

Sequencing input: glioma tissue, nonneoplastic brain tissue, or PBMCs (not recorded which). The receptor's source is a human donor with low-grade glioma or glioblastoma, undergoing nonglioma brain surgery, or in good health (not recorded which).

The CDR3 DNA reads TGTGCCAGCAGTGAAGGGGACGGAGGAGTCTACAACTTC. It encodes CASSEGDGGVYNF. The chain employs TRBV6-1 and TRBJ1-2, with D maybe TRBD1 (5 bases). CDR3 size: 13 residues. CDR1 is MNHNS and CDR2 is SASEGT in the germline V gene.